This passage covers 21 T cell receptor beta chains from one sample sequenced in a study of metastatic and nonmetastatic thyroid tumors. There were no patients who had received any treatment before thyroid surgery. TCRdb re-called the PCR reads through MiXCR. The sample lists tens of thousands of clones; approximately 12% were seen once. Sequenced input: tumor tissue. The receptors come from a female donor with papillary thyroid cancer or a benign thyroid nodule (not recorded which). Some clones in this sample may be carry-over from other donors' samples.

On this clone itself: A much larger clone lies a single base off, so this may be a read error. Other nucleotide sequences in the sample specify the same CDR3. The CDR3 reads CASSLISGTDTQYF. The CDR3 coding sequence is TGTGCCAGCAGCCTTATTAGCGGCACAGATACGCAGTATTTT. The chain recombines TRBV27 with TRBJ2-3; tentative D call: TRBD2 (5 bases). CDR1 is MNHEY, CDR2 SMNVEV, per germline (reference sequence). Trimming took off 6 bases at V and 1 base at J, with 11 bases between the two ends. The CDR3 is 14 amino acids.

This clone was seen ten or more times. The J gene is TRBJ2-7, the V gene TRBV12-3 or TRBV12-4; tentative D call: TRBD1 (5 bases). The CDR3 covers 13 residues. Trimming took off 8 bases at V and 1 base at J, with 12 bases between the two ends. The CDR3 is CASAKQVSYEQYF. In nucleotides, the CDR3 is TGTGCCAGCGCAAAACAGGTATCCTACGAGCAGTACTTC.

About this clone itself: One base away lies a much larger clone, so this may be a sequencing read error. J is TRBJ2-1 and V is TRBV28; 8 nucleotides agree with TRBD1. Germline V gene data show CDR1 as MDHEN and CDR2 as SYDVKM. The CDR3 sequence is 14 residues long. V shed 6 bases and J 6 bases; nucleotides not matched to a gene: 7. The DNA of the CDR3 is TGTGCCAGCAGGGTACAGGGGGTGGGCAATGAGCAGTTCTTC. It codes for CASRVQGVGNEQFF.

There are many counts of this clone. The CDR3 spells CASSLGHGLSTDTQYF. CDR3 in DNA: TGCGCCAGCAGCTTGGGCCACGGACTCAGCACAGATACGCAGTATTTT. The rearrangement joins TRBV5-1 to TRBJ2-3; tentatively, D is TRBD2 (5 bases). Trimming took off 0 bases at V and 0 bases at J, with 11 bases between the two ends. The CDR3 totals 16 residues. Germline CDR1 SGHRS, CDR2 YFSETQ. The entire variable domain, with the rest obtained from reference TRBV5-1 and TRBJ2-3, is as follows: KAGVTQTPRYLIKTRGQQVTLSCSPISGHRSVSWYQQTPGQGLQFLFEYFSETQRNKGNFPGRFSGRQFSNSRSEMNVSTLELGDSALYLCASSLGHGLSTDTQYFGPGTRLTVL.

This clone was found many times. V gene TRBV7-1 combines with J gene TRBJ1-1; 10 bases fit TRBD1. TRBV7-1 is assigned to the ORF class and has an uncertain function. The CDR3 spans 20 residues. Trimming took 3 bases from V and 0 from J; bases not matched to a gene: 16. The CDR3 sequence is CASSSYSTGDRGVLNTEAFF. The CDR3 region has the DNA TGTGCCAGCAGCTCCTACTCTACGGGGGACAGGGGAGTTCTGAACACTGAAGCTTTCTTT.

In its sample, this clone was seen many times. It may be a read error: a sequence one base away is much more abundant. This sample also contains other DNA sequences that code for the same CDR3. CDR3 nucleotides: TGTGCCAGCAGTTTCGTACCGGGACAGACGGGCGAGCAATACTTC. Translation gives CASSFVPGQTGEQYF. The gene calls are TRBV27 and TRBJ2-7, with 7 bases that match TRBD1. This CDR3 comprises 15 residues. Germline CDR1 MNHEY, CDR2 SMNVEV (reference sequence).

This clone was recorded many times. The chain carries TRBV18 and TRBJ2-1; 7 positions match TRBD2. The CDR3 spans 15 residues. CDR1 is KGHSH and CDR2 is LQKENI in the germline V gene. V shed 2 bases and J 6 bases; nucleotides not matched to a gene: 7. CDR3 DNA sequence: TGTGCCAGCTCACCATGGACTAGAGGTCCCAATGAGCAGTTCTTC. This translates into CASSPWTRGPNEQFF.

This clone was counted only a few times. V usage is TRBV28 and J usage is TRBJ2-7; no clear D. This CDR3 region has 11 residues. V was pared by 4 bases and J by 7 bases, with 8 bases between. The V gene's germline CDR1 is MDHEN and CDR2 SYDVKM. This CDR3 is CASSSGWEQYF. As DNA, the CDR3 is TGTGCCAGCAGTTCCGGGTGGGAGCAGTACTTC. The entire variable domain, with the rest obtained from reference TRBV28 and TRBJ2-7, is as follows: DVKVTQSSRYLVKRTGEKVFLECVQDMDHENMFWYRQDPGLGLRLIYFSYDVKMKEKGDIPEGYSVSREKKERFSLILESASTNQTSMYLCASSSGWEQYFGPGTRLTVT.

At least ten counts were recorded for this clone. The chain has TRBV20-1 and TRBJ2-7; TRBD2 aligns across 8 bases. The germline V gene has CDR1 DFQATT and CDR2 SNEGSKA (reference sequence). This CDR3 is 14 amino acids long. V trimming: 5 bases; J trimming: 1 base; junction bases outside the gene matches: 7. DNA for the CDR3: TGCAGTGCTGACGGGGCGGGAGGTTCCTACGAGCAGTACTTC. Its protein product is CSADGAGGSYEQYF.

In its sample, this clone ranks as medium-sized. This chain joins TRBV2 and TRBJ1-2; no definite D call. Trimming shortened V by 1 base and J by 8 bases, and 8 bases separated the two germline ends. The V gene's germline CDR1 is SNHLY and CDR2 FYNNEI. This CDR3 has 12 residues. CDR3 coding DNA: TGTGCCAGCAGTGAAGGTCAGCGCGGCTACACCTTC. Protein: CASSEGQRGYTF.

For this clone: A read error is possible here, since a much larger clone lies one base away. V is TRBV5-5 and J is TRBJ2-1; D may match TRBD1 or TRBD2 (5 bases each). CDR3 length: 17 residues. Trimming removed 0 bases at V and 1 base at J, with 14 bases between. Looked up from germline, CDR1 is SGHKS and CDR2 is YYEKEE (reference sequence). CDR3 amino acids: CASSLAGRPVSYNEQFF. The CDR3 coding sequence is TGTGCCAGCAGCTTGGCGGGGCGCCCTGTGTCCTACAATGAGCAGTTCTTC.

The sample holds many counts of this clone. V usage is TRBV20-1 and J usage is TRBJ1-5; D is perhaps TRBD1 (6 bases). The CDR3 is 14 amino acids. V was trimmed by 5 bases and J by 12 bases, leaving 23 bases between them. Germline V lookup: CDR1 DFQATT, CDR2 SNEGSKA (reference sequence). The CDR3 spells CSAPNPMEDRDQHF. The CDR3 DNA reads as TGCAGTGCTCCAAACCCCATGGAGGACAGAGACCAGCATTTT.

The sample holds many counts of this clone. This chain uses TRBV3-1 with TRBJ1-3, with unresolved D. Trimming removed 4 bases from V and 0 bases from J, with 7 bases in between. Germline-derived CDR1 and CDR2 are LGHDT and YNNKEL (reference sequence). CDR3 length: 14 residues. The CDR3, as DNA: TGTGCCAGCAGCCCCCGTCCCTCTGGAAACACCATATATTTT. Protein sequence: CASSPRPSGNTIYF.

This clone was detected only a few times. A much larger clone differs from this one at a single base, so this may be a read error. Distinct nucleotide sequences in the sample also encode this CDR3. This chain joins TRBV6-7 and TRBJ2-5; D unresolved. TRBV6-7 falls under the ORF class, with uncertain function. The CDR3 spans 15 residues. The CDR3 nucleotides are TGCGCCAGCAGTTACGGCTCTGATCACCAAGAGACCCAGTACTTC. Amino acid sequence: CASSYGSDHQETQYF.

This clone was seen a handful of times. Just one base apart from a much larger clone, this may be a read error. The CDR3 is CASSIGQARTGELFF. As DNA, the CDR3 is TGTGCCAGTAGTATTGGGCAGGCTCGGACCGGGGAGCTGTTTTTT. This chain links TRBV19 with TRBJ2-2; D not certain. With 3 bases removed from V and 5 bases from J, the gap between germline ends came to 13 bases. CDR1 and CDR2 from the germline V gene are LNHDA and SQIVND (reference sequence). The CDR3 has 15 amino acids.

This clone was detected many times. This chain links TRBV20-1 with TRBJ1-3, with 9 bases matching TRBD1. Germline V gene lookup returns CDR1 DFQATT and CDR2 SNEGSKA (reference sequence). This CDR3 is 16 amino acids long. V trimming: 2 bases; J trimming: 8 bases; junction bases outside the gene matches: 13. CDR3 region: CSARLNRGQGSDTIYF. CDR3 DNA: TGCAGTGCTAGACTCAATAGGGGACAGGGATCGGACACCATATATTTT.

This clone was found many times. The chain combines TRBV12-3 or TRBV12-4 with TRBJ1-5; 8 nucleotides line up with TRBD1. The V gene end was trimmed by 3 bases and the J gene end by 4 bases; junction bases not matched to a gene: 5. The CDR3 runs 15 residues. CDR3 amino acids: CASSFHRGSNQPQHF. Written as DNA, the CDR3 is TGTGCCAGCAGTTTCCACAGGGGGTCTAATCAGCCCCAGCATTTT.

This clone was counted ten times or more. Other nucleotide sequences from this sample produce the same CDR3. CDR3 sequence (DNA): TGTGCCAGCAGTTTTGACGGCTTCGGGTACGAGCAGTACTTC. It translates to CASSFDGFGYEQYF. The chain joins TRBV28 to TRBJ2-7; no clear D. This CDR3 is built from 14 residues. The V gene lost 3 bases and the J gene lost 4 bases, with 13 bases spanning the gap. Germline values: CDR1 MDHEN, CDR2 SYDVKM. Full variable domain (missing parts from reference TRBV28 and TRBJ2-7): DVKVTQSSRYLVKRTGEKVFLECVQDMDHENMFWYRQDPGLGLRLIYFSYDVKMKEKGDIPEGYSVSREKKERFSLILESASTNQTSMYLCASSFDGFGYEQYFGPGTRLTVT.

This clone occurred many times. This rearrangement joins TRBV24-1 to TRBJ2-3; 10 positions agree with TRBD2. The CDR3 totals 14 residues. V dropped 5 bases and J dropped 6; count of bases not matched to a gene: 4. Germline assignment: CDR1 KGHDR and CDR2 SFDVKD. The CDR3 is CATSAPSGSDTQYF. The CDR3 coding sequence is TGTGCCACCAGTGCGCCTAGCGGGAGTGATACGCAGTATTTT.

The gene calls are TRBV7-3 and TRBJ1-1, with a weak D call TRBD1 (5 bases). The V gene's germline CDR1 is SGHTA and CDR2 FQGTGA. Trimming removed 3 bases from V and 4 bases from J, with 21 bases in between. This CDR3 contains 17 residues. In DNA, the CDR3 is TGTGCCAGCAGCTTGGTACAGGTCCAGAGTTGGGTCACTGAAGCTTTCTTT. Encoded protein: CASSLVQVQSWVTEAFF.

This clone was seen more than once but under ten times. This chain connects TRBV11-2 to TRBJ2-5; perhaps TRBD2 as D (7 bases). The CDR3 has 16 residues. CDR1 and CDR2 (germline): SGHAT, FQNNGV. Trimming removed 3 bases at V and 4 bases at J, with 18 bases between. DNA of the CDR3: TGTGCCAGCAGCTTTGGGACCTGGGGGGGCTCAGAGACCCAGTACTTC. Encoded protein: CASSFGTWGGSETQYF.